This TCR beta chain was captured by sequencing in a study of STAT5B mutations in CD4+ large granular lymphocyte leukemia (dated by TCRdb to the early 2020s). The study in broad terms: Among the healthy controls, the CDR3 'QG' motif was associated with a particular HLA allele. The study compared the TCRbeta repertoires of patients with CD4+ T-cell large granular lymphocyte leukemia against the TCRbeta repertoires of healthy blood donors. Flow cytometry on FACSCanto II or FACSVerse confirmed that purified fractions exceeded 95% purity among lymphocytes. On the study overall, not on this receptor specifically: Each patient's main leukemic clonotypes were private, but less than 30% of these clonotypes showed up at low frequency in the non-leukemic repertoires of other patients. The data were not HLA-matched, and the higher clonality in CD4+ T-LGLL than in CD8+ T-LGLL could be due to the relatively small sample size. Enrichment of TRBV06-family usage was observed among the top patient clones (8/27) relative to healthy controls (2/35). Greater clonality appeared to be present in CD4-sorted patient repertoires than in healthy CD4+ repertoires, and the difference was retained after the putative leukemic clones were removed.

The immunoSEQ assay at survey resolution was applied to genomic DNA for sequencing of TCRbeta rearrangements. The study's own analysis went as follows. A lowest detectable productive clonotype frequency of 2.59 x 10-5 was observed in the TCR sequencing data. Only productive TCRbeta rearrangements, meaning sequences that were complete and in-frame, were kept for the analyses. Simpson clonality, calculated in the immunoSEQ Analyzer version 3.0, was used as the measure of sample clonality. Clones were binned by frequency as very rare, small, medium, large (1-20%) or hyperexpanded (>20%). Generation probabilities were estimated with OLGA 1.2.3, V-gene circos plots were generated with VDJtools, specificities were searched for in VDJdb, and CDR3 motifs were identified with GLIPH. The clones in this table, taken by TCRdb from immuneACCESS, are in-frame only. Not every clone is retained; where verified, under half of the shortfall comes from an unresolved V gene, and the cause of the rest is unknown. Clone size and V and J calls were adopted from that table, with D and trimming inferred from the DNA. This sample holds roughly 30,000 clones; 87% were observed only once. The biggest ten clones account for around 3.5% of the sample.

Turning to this clone: Its binding antigen is unknown. The sample holds no much larger clone one base away, and base qualities are not on file.

Buffy coats from 37 blood donors, supplied by the Finnish Red Cross blood service, were used as healthy controls. All TCR-sequenced material derived from peripheral blood: patient blood samples and healthy donor buffy coats. Peripheral blood mononuclear cells were isolated by Ficoll-Hypaque gradient centrifugation. Magnetic purification was used to isolate CD4+ cells from the buffy coats of the healthy controls. Genomic DNA was extracted with the Gentra Puregene Cell and Tissue kit and quantified on a Qubit 2.0 fluorometer. Measured from the cysteine to the phenylalanine, the CDR3 is 16 residues long. The sequence is cut down to CDR3 DNA, 48 bases in frame from base 1. From a lookup of the germline V gene, CDR1 and CDR2 are SGHTA and FQGTGA. V lost 5 bases and J lost 0 bases; the stretch between them is 11 bases long.

The chain is made from TRBV7-3 and TRBJ2-6, with a tentative D gene TRBD1 over 6 matching bases. This clonotype was obtained from a human donor in good health. Sequenced input: CD4+ T cells from blood buffy coats. The CDR3 here reads CASSPDSASGANVLTF. The DNA sequence reads TGTGCCAGCAGCCCGGACAGTGCCTCTGGGGCCAACGTCCTGACTTTC.